This T cell receptor beta chain was identified in a study of Graves' ophthalmopathy and Graves' hyperthyroidism. Study-level results: Among thyroid clonotypes expanded above 0.001 frequency, most also appeared in blood.

The germline CDR1 and CDR2 sequences are KGHSH and LQKENI. V dropped 0 bases and J dropped 11 bases, with 19 bases sitting between them. The CDR3 spans 15 residues. Turning to this clonotype: Antigen specificity is unknown.

Certain patients, namely those with other autoimmune diseases, uncontrolled infections, pregnancy or lactation, were excluded. Each diagnosis was determined on the basis of clinical symptoms, serum thyroxine, TRAb, thyroid ultrasound and orbital computed tomography. For repertoire sequencing, the TCR beta CDR3 regions were amplified from RNA transcripts. First-round RT-PCR used HTBI primers; second-round multiplex PCR followed. One entry per CDR3 protein results from TCRdb running MiXCR on the multiplex PCR reads. The sample lists almost 400,000 distinct CDR3 sequences, 15% to 20% occurring once. This chain connects TRBV18 to TRBJ1-1; a weak D match, TRBD1 (6 bases). This receptor was obtained from a woman between 18 and 30 years old with Graves' ophthalmopathy. Sequencing was performed on peripheral blood. CDR3 bases: TGTGCCAGCTCACCACCGGTGGTTTCAGGGGTGCGGGCTTTCTTT. Translated, it gives CASSPPVVSGVRAFF. The variable domain in full, with the rest retrieved from reference TRBV18 and TRBJ1-1, is NAGVMQNPRHLVRRRGQEARLRCSPMKGHSHVYWYRQLPEEGLKFMVYLQKENIIDESGMPKERFSAEFPKEGPSILRIQQVVRGDSAAYFCASSPPVVSGVRAFFGQGTRLTVV.